This TCR beta chain came from a study of cytomegalovirus exposure and HLA in healthy donors. Looking at the study overall: About 80 million unique TCRs, all from HLA-typed donors, were included in an early release of the data.

PCR primers comprised 60 Vbeta and 13 Jbeta primers. The data were produced by immunoSEQ multiplex PCR, yet TCRdb's version contains in-frame clones alone and is incomplete. The sample has 100,000 to 140,000 clones, around two thirds seen once; the top ten hold 11% to 15%. Study results and caveats: Later analysis suggested most CMV-associated TCR beta chains were HLA-restricted.

Of note for this clone: The antigen is unknown.

Input material: PBMCs. The receptor was derived from a woman aged 40 to 49 in good health and CMV-seropositive.

In DNA form, the CDR3 reads TGTGCCAGCGGCGGGGGTTCTGGCTATGGCTACACCTTC. Protein: CASGGGSGYGYTF. This chain links TRBV7-8 with TRBJ1-2; D may be TRBD1 (5 bases). The CDR3 runs to 13 residues. V was shortened by 8 bases and J by 4 bases, with 14 bases between the two germline ends. Germline CDR1 is SGHVS and CDR2 is FQNEAQ.